Below are 4 T cell receptor beta chains sequenced from a single sample in a study of cytomegalovirus exposure and HLA in healthy donors. Data came from immunoSEQ multiplex PCR; TCRdb stores just in-frame clones and leaves some out. This table holds more than 200,000 clones, over 75% found once. Sample: PBMCs. The receptors derive from a man aged 18-30 years in good health and CMV-seropositive.

The chain is built from TRBV30 and TRBJ2-4; possibly TRBD2 for D (5 bases). The germline V gene encodes CDR1 GTSNPN and CDR2 SVGIG (reference sequence). The V gene lost 4 bases and the J gene lost 7 bases, with 8 bases spanning the gap. CDR3 length: 11 residues. This CDR3 is CAWNTRNIQYF. In DNA, the CDR3 is TGTGCCTGGAATACTAGGAACATTCAGTACTTC.

The gene calls are TRBV9 and TRBJ1-2; D is unclear. Trimming stripped 0 bases from V and 1 base from J, with 10 bases between. Germline V gene sequence: CDR1 SGDLS, CDR2 YYNGEE. The CDR3 is 15 amino acids. This chain's CDR3 is CASSVASGFNYGYTF. CDR3 DNA: TGTGCCAGCAGCGTAGCATCGGGTTTTAACTATGGCTACACCTTC.

This chain joins TRBV9 and TRBJ2-1; 11 nucleotides align to TRBD2. Germline V gene data show CDR1 as SGDLS and CDR2 as YYNGEE. The trim removed 2 bases at V and 8 bases at J, leaving 3 bases unmatched. The CDR3 is 14 amino acids. The CDR3 region is CASSVSGRAYEQFF. CDR3 sequence (DNA): TGTGCCAGCAGCGTTAGCGGGAGGGCCTATGAGCAGTTCTTC.

The rearrangement links TRBV5-5 to TRBJ1-2; tentatively, D is TRBD1 (6 bases). The CDR3 consists of 14 residues. Germline CDR1 reads SGHKS; CDR2 reads YYEKEE (reference sequence). V was cut by 4 bases and J by 5 bases, with 15 bases left in between. This CDR3 is CASSRRQDNYGYTF. The CDR3 coding sequence is TGTGCCAGCAGCCGTAGACAGGATAATTATGGCTACACCTTC.